This TCR beta chain was identified during a study of blood T cell repertoires in COVID-19. Study summary: Italy, Spain and the United States were the sources of the convalescent and acute COVID-19 samples. Sources were T cells, B-cell-depleted T cells, or PBMCs; the material itself was cDNA or gDNA.

The germline V gene has CDR1 SGHAT and CDR2 FQNNGV. V lost 5 bases, J lost 6 bases, and 9 bases stayed unmatched. This CDR3 is 15 amino acids long. Study processing details: Reference gene primer amplification gave nucleated cell count estimates. Generated by immunoSEQ multiplex PCR, the TCRdb table keeps only in-frame clones and is missing some. D and trimming were read from the DNA, whereas the V and J calls and clone size are those reported in that table. This sample has over 150,000 clones; roughly 88% occur once, and the top ten carry roughly 13%. Sequenced input: peripheral blood. The sequence came from a human donor in a cohort sampled during active COVID-19. The rearrangement links TRBV11-2 to TRBJ2-4; TRBD1 matches 8 bases. The CDR3 DNA reads TGTGCCAGCAGCCCCGGCAGGGGGCTGGGAAACATTCAGTACTTC. Residues: CASSPGRGLGNIQYF.